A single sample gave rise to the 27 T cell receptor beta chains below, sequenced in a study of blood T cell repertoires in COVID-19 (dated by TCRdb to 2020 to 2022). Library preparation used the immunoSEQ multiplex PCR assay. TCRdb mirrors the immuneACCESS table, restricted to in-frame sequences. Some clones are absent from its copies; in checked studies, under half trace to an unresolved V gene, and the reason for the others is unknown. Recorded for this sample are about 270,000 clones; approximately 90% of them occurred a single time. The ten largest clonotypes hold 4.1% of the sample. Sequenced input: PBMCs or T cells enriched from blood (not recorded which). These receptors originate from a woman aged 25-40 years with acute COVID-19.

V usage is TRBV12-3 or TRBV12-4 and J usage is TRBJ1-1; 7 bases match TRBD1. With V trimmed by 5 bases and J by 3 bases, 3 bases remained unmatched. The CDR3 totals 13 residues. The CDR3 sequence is CASSPGQYTEAFF. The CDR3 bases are TGTGCCAGCAGTCCGGGACAGTACACTGAAGCTTTCTTT.

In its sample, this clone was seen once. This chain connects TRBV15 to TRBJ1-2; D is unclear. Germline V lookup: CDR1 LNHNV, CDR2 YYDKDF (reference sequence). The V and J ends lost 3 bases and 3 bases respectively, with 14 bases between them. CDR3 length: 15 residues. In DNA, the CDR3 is TGTGCCACCAGCAGTGTTGTTCTCGGGGACTATGGCTACACCTTC. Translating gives CATSSVVLGDYGYTF.

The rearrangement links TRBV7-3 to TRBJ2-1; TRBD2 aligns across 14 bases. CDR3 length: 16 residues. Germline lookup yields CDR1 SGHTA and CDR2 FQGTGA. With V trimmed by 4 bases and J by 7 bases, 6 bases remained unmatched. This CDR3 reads CASSSGTSGRWNEQFF. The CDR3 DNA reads TGTGCCAGCAGCTCCGGGACTAGCGGGAGATGGAATGAGCAGTTCTTC.

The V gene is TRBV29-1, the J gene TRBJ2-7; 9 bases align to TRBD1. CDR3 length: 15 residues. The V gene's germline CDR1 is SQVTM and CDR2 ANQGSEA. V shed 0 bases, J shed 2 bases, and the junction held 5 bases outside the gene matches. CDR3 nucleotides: TGCAGCGTTGAAGAGGGGACAGGGCCTCCCTACGAGCAGTACTTC. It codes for CSVEEGTGPPYEQYF.

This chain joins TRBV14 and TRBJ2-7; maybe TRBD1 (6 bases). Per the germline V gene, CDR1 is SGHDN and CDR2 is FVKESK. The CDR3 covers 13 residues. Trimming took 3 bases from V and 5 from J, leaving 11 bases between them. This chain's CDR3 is CASSHTGSNEQYF. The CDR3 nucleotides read TGTGCCAGCAGCCATACAGGGTCTAACGAGCAGTACTTC.

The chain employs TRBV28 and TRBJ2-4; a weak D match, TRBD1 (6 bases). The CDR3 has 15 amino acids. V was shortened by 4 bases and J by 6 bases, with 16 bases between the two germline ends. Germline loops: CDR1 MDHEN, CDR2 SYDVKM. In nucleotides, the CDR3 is TGTGCCAGCAGTTCCCCCCAGGGGCCCGGAAACATTCAGTACTTC. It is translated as CASSSPQGPGNIQYF.

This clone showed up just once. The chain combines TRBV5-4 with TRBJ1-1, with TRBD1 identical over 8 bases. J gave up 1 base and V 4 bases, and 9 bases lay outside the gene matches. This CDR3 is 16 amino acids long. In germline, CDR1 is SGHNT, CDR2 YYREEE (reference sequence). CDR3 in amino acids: CASSTNRGAANTEAFF. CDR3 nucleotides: TGTGCCAGCAGCACTAACAGGGGGGCGGCGAACACTGAAGCTTTCTTT.

CDR3 in amino acids: CASSHLKKRDLFSTDTQYF. The CDR3 nucleotides read TGTGCCAGCAGCCATCTTAAGAAGCGGGACCTCTTTAGCACAGATACGCAGTATTTT. V is TRBV4-2 and J is TRBJ2-3; 7 bases are shared with TRBD2. The germline gives CDR1 LGHNA, CDR2 YNFKEQ. J gave up 0 bases and V 3 bases, and 15 bases lay outside the gene matches. CDR3 size: 19 residues.

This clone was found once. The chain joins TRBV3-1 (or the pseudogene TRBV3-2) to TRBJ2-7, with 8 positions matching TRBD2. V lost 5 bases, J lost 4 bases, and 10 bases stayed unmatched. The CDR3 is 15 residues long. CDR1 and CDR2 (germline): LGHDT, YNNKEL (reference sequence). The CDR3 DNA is TGTGCCAGCAGCACCTCTCCGGGGGGGAGTTACGAGCAGTACTTC. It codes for CASSTSPGGSYEQYF.

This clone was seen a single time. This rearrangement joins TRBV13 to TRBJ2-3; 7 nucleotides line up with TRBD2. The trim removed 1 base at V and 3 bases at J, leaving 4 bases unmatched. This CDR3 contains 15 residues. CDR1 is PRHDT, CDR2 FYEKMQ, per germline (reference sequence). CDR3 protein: CASSLDGRETDTQYF. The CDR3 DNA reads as TGTGCCAGCAGCTTAGACGGGCGGGAGACAGATACGCAGTATTTT.

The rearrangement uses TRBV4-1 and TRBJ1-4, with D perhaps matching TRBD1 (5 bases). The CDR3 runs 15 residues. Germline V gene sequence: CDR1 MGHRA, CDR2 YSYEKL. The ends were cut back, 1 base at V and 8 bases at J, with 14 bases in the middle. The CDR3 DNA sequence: TGCGCCAGCAGCCAAGGGTTGGGGGGGGTCGAAAAACTGTTTTTT. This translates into CASSQGLGGVEKLFF.

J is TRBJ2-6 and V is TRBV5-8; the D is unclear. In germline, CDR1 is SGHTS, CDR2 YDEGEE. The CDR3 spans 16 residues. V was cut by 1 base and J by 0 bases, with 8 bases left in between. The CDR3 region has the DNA TGTGCCAGCAGCTTGTTTTGGAGCTCTGGGGCCAACGTCCTGACTTTC. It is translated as CASSLFWSSGANVLTF. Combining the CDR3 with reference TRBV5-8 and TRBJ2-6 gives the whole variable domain EAGVTQSPTHLIKTRGQQATLRCSPISGHTSVYWYQQALGLGLQFLLWYDEGEERNRGNFPPRFSGRQFPNYSSELNVNALELEDSALYLCASSLFWSSGANVLTFGAGSRLTVL.

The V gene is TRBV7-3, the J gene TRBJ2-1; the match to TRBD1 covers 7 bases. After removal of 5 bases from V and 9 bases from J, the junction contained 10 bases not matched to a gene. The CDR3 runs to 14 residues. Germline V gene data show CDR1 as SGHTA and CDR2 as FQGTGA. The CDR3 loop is CASSQRGPSGEQFF. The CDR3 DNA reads TGTGCCAGCAGCCAGAGGGGGCCGTCCGGTGAGCAGTTCTTC. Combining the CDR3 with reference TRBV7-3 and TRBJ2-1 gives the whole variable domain GAGVSQTPSNKVTEKGKYVELRCDPISGHTALYWYRQSLGQGPEFLIYFQGTGAADDSGLPNDRFFAVRPEGSVSTLKIQRTERGDSAVYLCASSQRGPSGEQFFGPGTRLTVL.

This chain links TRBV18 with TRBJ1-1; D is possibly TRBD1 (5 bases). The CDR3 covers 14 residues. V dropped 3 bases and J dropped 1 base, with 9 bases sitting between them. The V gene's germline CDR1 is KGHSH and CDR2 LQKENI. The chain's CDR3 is CASSPPRGNTEAFF. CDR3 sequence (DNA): TGTGCCAGCTCACCGCCAAGGGGGAACACTGAAGCTTTCTTT.

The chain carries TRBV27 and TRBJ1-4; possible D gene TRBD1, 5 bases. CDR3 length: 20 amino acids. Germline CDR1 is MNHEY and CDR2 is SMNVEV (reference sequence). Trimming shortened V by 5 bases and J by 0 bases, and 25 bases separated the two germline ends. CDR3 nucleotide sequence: TGTGCCAGCAGTCCCTTTAAGGACACCAATATCCTTGCAACTAATGAAAAACTGTTTTTT. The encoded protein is CASSPFKDTNILATNEKLFF.

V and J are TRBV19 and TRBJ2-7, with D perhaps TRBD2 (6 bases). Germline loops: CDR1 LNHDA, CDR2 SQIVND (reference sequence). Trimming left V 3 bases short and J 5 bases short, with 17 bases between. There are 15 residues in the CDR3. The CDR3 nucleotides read TGTGCCAGTAGTATGGCGGGGAAAGGTCGTGACGAGCAGTACTTC. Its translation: CASSMAGKGRDEQYF.

CDR3 protein: CASSLGPRGGLEAFF. For the CDR3, the DNA is TGTGCCAGCAGCTTAGGCCCCCGGGGAGGCCTTGAAGCTTTCTTT. V gene TRBV11-2 combines with J gene TRBJ1-1; D is unresolved. This CDR3 contains 15 residues. Germline CDR1 is SGHAT and CDR2 is FQNNGV. Trimming pared 1 base from V and 7 bases from J, leaving 16 bases between.

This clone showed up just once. DNA for the CDR3: TGTGCCAGCATATACAGTGGGGGGACGGGAAATGAAAAACTGTTTTTT. This codes for CASIYSGGTGNEKLFF. The V gene is TRBV28, the J gene TRBJ1-4, with a weak D call TRBD1 (5 bases). This CDR3 has 16 amino acids. CDR1 and CDR2 (germline): MDHEN, SYDVKM. V was clipped by 7 bases and J by 5 bases, with 20 bases between them.

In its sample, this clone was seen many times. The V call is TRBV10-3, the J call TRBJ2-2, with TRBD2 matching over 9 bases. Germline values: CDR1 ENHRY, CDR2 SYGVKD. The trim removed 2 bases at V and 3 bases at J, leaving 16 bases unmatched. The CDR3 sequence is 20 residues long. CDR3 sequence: CAISENQGEKKREDTGELFF. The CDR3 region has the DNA TGTGCCATCAGTGAGAACCAAGGCGAGAAAAAGCGGGAGGACACCGGGGAGCTGTTTTTT.

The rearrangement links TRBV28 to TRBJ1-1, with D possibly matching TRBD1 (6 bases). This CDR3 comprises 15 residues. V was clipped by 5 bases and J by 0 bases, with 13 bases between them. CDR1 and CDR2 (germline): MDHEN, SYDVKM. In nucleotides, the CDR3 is TGTGCCAGCAGTCCACCGGACAGAGTGAACACTGAAGCTTTCTTT. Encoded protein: CASSPPDRVNTEAFF.

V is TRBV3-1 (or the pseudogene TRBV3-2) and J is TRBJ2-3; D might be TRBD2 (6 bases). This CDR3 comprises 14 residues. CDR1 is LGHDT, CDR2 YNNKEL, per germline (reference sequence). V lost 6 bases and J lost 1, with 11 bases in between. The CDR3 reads CASRGSGRTDTQYF. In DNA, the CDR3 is TGTGCCAGCAGGGGTAGCGGCCGCACAGATACGCAGTATTTT.

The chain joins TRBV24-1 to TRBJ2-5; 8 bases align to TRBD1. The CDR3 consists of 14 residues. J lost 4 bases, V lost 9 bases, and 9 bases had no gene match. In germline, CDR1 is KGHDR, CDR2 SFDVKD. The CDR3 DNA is TGTGCCACCGCAGACAGGGGAGGCCGAGAGACCCAGTACTTC. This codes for CATADRGGRETQYF.

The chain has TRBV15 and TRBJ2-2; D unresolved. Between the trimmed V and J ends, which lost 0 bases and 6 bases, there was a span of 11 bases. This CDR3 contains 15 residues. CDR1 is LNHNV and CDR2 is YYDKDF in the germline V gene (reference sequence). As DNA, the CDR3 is TGTGCCACCAGCAGAGACCCGAGAGGTCCCGGGGAGCTGTTTTTT. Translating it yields CATSRDPRGPGELFF.

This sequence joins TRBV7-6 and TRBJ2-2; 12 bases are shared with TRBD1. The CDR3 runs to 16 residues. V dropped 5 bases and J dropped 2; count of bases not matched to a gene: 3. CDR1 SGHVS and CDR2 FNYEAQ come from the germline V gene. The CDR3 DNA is TGTGCCAGCAGCGTTGGGACAGGGGGCAACACCGGGGAGCTGTTTTTT. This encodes CASSVGTGGNTGELFF.

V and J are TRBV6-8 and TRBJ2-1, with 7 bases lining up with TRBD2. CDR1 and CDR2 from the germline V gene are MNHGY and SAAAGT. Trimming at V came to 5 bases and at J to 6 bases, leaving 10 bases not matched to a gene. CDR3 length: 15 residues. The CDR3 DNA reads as TGTGCCAGCAGTACAAAGCGGCGGGAGAGCAATGAGCAGTTCTTC. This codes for CASSTKRRESNEQFF.

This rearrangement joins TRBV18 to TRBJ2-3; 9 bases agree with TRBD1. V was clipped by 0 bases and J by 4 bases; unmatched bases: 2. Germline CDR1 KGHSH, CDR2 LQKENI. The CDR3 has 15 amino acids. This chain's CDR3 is CASSPPGQGPDTQYF. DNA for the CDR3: TGTGCCAGCTCACCACCTGGACAGGGGCCAGATACGCAGTATTTT.

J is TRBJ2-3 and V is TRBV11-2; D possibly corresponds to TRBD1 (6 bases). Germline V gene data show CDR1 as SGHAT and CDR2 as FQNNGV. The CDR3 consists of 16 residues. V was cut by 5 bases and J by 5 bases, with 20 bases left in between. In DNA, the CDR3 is TGTGCCAGCAGCCCCAACAGGGATTCGTGGAAAGATACGCAGTATTTT. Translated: CASSPNRDSWKDTQYF.